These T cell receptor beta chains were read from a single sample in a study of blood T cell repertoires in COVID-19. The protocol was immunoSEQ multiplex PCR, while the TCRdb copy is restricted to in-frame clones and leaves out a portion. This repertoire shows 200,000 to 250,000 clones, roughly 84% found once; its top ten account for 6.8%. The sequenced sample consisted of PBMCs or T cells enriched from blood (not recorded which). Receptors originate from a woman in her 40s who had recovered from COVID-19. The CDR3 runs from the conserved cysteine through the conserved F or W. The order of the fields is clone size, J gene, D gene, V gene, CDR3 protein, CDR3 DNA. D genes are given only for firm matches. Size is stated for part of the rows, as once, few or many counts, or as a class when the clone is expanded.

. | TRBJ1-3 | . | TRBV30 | CAWSVGGRGGNTIYF | TGTGCCTGGAGTGTAGGCGGTCGGGGTGGAAACACCATATATTTT
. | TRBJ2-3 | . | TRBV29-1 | CSVDGGTDTQYF | TGCAGCGTTGACGGAGGCACAGATACGCAGTATTTT
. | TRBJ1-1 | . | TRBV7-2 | CASSVTGQGGEAFF | TGTGCCAGCAGCGTAACTGGGCAGGGCGGTGAAGCTTTCTTT
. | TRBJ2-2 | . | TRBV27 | CASSFEGGELFF | TGTGCCAGCAGTTTCGAGGGCGGGGAGCTGTTTTTT
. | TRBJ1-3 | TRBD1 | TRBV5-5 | CASSSYGTGGGGGNTIYF | TGTGCCAGCAGCTCCTACGGGACAGGGGGCGGAGGTGGAAACACCATATATTTT
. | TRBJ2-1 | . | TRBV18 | CASSPRGYNEQFF | TGTGCCAGCTCCCCTAGAGGGTACAATGAGCAGTTCTTC
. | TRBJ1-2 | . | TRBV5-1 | CASRLGRPSPHGYTF | TGCGCCAGCAGACTAGGACGTCCCTCACCCCATGGCTACACCTTC
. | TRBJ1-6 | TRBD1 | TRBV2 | CASSEGRGPSPLHF | TGTGCCAGCAGTGAGGGCAGGGGGCCTTCACCCCTCCACTTT
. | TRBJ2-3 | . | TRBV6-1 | CASSDGQGRTDTQYF | TGTGCCAGCAGTGATGGTCAGGGTCGCACAGATACGCAGTATTTT
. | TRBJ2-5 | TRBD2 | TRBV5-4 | CASSLAGSSGRETQYF | TGTGCCAGCAGCTTGGCAGGTTCCAGCGGGAGAGAGACCCAGTACTTC
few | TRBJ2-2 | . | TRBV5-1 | CASSPISTVNTGELFF | TGCGCCAGCAGCCCCATCTCGACTGTGAACACCGGGGAGCTGTTTTTT
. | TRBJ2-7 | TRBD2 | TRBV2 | CASSGSGTRRIYEQYF | TGTGCCAGCAGTGGATCCGGGACTAGGAGAATCTACGAGCAGTACTTC
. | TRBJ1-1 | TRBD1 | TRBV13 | CASSFQGGRRNTEAFF | TGTGCCAGCAGCTTCCAGGGGGGCCGAAGGAACACTGAAGCTTTCTTT
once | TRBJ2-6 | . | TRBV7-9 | CASSTPRANVLTF | TGTGCCAGCAGCACTCCTAGGGCCAACGTCCTGACTTTC
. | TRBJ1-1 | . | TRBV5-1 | CASSPGDRLNTEAFF | TGCGCCAGCAGTCCTGGTGACAGGCTAAACACTGAAGCTTTCTTT
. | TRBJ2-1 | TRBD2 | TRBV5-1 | CASNLAGYNEQFF | TGCGCCAGCAACCTAGCGGGATACAATGAGCAGTTCTTC
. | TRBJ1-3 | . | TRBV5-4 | CASSQGPTGNTIYF | TGTGCCAGCAGCCAGGGCCCTACCGGAAACACCATATATTTT
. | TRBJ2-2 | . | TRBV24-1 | CATSDLDSHRTGELFF | TGTGCCACCAGTGATTTGGACAGTCACCGCACCGGGGAGCTGTTTTTT
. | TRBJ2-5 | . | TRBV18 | CASSPRAGETQYF | TGTGCCAGCTCACCACGAGCGGGAGAGACCCAGTACTTC
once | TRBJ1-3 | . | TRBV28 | CASSLGDRKVNTIYF | TGTGCCAGCAGTTTAGGTGACAGGAAGGTTAACACCATATATTTT
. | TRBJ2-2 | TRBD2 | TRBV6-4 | CASSVGLASGELFF | TGTGCCAGCAGTGTCGGACTAGCATCCGGGGAGCTGTTTTTT
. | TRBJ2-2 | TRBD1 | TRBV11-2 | CASSLVQGGAGELFF | TGTGCCAGCAGCTTAGTACAGGGGGGTGCCGGGGAGCTGTTTTTT